Following are 16 T cell receptor beta chains from one sample sequenced in a study of blood T cell repertoires in COVID-19. Some clones are missing from TCRdb's copy, which holds only in-frame ones; the method was immunoSEQ multiplex PCR. The data hold some 200,000 clones, with more than 80% observed a single time. The sequencing sample was made of PBMCs or T cells enriched from blood (not recorded which). These receptors all stem from a man in his forties who had recovered from COVID-19.

The chain employs TRBV19 and TRBJ2-1, with TRBD2 matching 14 bases. CDR1 LNHDA and CDR2 SQIVND come from the germline V gene (reference sequence). This CDR3 spans 16 amino acids. The V segment lost 4 bases and the J segment 14 bases; nucleotides outside the gene matches: 13. Here the CDR3 reads CASSTRGGTSGSTKFF. The CDR3 coding sequence is TGTGCCAGTAGTACCCGGGGGGGGACTAGCGGGAGTACGAAGTTCTTC. The complete variable domain, with remaining parts taken from reference TRBV19 and TRBJ2-1, reads DGGITQSPKYLFRKEGQNVTLSCEQNLNHDAMYWYRQDPGQGLRLIYYSQIVNDFQKGDIAEGYSVSREKKESFPLTVTSAQKNPTAFYLCASSTRGGTSGSTKFFGPGTRLTVL.

J is TRBJ1-2 and V is TRBV12-3 or TRBV12-4, with 8 bases lining up with TRBD1. CDR3 size: 13 residues. The ends lost 3 bases at V and 7 bases at J; junction bases unmatched: 4. Here the CDR3 DNA reads TGTGCCAGCAGTTTGCAGGGGGCAAGTGGCTACACCTTC. Protein product: CASSLQGASGYTF.

The chain employs TRBV7-6 and TRBJ2-3; a possible D gene is TRBD1 (6 bases). V shed 2 bases and J shed 1 base, with 7 bases lying between them. Germline V CDR1 and CDR2: SGHVS, FNYEAQ. This CDR3 has 14 residues. The CDR3 coding sequence is TGTGCCAGCAGCTTAAGACAGGGCACAGATACGCAGTATTTT. It specifies CASSLRQGTDTQYF.

The chain has TRBV2 and TRBJ1-3; D is ambiguous. This CDR3 contains 12 residues. Trimming cost V 8 bases and J 4 bases, with 9 bases left between them. CDR1 is SNHLY, CDR2 FYNNEI, per germline. The CDR3 here is CASSEEGNTIYF. The CDR3 DNA sequence: TGTGCCAGCTCCGAGGAAGGAAACACCATATATTTT.

The chain joins TRBV30 to TRBJ1-5; a possible D gene is TRBD1 (5 bases). This CDR3 has 14 residues. Germline V lookup: CDR1 GTSNPN, CDR2 SVGIG (reference sequence). Trimming stripped 0 bases from V and 6 bases from J, with 12 bases between. For the CDR3, the DNA is TGTGCCTGGAGTGTACGCCAGGGATCTCAGCCCCAGCATTTT. Translation: CAWSVRQGSQPQHF.

The chain links TRBV27 to TRBJ2-7, with D possibly being TRBD1 (6 bases). V lost 2 bases and J 6 bases, leaving 20 bases between the germline ends. The length of the CDR3 is 16 residues. Germline CDR1 and CDR2: MNHEY and SMNVEV (reference sequence). The CDR3 DNA reads as TGTGCCAGCAGTTTACTCAGGGGTTTATCTTTGGGCGAGCAGTACTTC. Translated: CASSLLRGLSLGEQYF.

J is TRBJ2-7 and V is TRBV5-1; 7 bases are shared with TRBD2. Looked up from germline, CDR1 is SGHRS and CDR2 is YFSETQ. This CDR3 is built from 15 residues. With 2 bases clipped from V and 4 bases from J, the junction kept 9 bases outside the gene matches. CDR3 nucleotide sequence: TGCGCCAGCAGCTTAAATCGGCAAGCGGGGTACGAGCAGTACTTC. Amino acids: CASSLNRQAGYEQYF.

The chain links TRBV3-1 (or the pseudogene TRBV3-2) to TRBJ1-6; perhaps TRBD1 as D (5 bases). The V and J ends lost 4 bases and 8 bases respectively, with 15 bases between them. Germline assignment: CDR1 LGHDT and CDR2 YNNKEL (reference sequence). This CDR3 contains 15 residues. CDR3 region: CASSRGAGPYSPLHF. The CDR3 coding sequence is TGTGCCAGCAGCCGCGGGGCAGGGCCCTATTCACCCCTCCACTTT.

The chain employs TRBV11-2 and TRBJ2-1; 8 bases line up with TRBD2. Per germline, CDR1 SGHAT and CDR2 FQNNGV. The CDR3 runs 16 residues. V was pared by 5 bases and J by 4 bases, with 10 bases of the junction left unmatched. CDR3 DNA: TGTGCCAGCAGCCCACAGACTAGCGCCGTGTACAATGAGCAGTTCTTC. It specifies CASSPQTSAVYNEQFF.

The rearrangement uses TRBV9 and TRBJ2-7; D remains unclear. Between the trimmed V and J ends, which lost 1 base and 0 bases, there was a span of 8 bases. Looked up from germline, CDR1 is SGDLS and CDR2 is YYNGEE. This CDR3 contains 14 residues. Here the CDR3 DNA reads TGTGCCAGCAGCGTATCGTCTAGCTCCTACGAGCAGTACTTC. Translated, it gives CASSVSSSSYEQYF. The whole variable domain, remainder taken from reference TRBV9 and TRBJ2-7, is DSGVTQTPKHLITATGQRVTLRCSPRSGDLSVYWYQQSLDQGLQFLIQYYNGEERAKGNILERFSAQQFPDLHSELNLSSLELGDSALYFCASSVSSSSYEQYFGPGTRLTVT.

The chain couples TRBV2 to TRBJ2-3; TRBD2 agrees at 8 bases. Germline V gives CDR1 SNHLY, CDR2 FYNNEI. V trimming: 4 bases; J trimming: 4 bases; junction bases outside the gene matches: 4. The length of the CDR3 is 14 residues. CDR3 sequence: CASSVRGGADTQYF. CDR3 in DNA: TGTGCCAGCAGTGTACGGGGGGGCGCAGATACGCAGTATTTT.

The chain recombines TRBV6-5 with TRBJ2-2; D possibly corresponds to TRBD1 (5 bases). The CDR3 consists of 16 residues. Trimming took 0 bases from V and 4 from J, leaving 12 bases between them. The V gene's germline CDR1 is MNHEY and CDR2 SVGAGI. The CDR3 DNA sequence: TGTGCCAGCAGTTACTCGGACGGACATCTCACCGGGGAGCTGTTTTTT. Translating gives CASSYSDGHLTGELFF.

In its sample, this clone was seen once. This rearrangement joins TRBV2 to TRBJ2-1, with D hard to call. This CDR3 has 12 amino acids. Trimming left V 8 bases short and J 6 bases short, with 11 bases between. Germline CDR1 and CDR2: SNHLY and FYNNEI. Here the CDR3 reads CASRRLGNEQFF. In nucleotides, the CDR3 is TGTGCCAGCCGCAGACTTGGCAATGAGCAGTTCTTC.

The V call is TRBV9, the J call TRBJ2-7; no clear D gene. Looked up from germline, CDR1 is SGDLS and CDR2 is YYNGEE. There are 14 residues in the CDR3. V was trimmed by 3 bases and J by 4 bases, leaving 14 bases between them. The CDR3 region has the DNA TGTGCCAGCAGCGCGAGCCCCGCATTTTACGAGCAGTACTTC. Translation gives CASSASPAFYEQYF.

The chain has TRBV21-1 and TRBJ2-2; no check of the table's D call, TRBD1, against the DNA was made. TRBV21-1 is deemed a pseudogene. The CDR3 is 15 amino acids. The CDR3 loop is CANPPDRGNTGELFF. The CDR3 DNA reads as TGTGCCAACCCACCGGACAGGGGGAACACCGGGGAGCTGTTTTTT.

The chain joins TRBV11-2 to TRBJ2-7, with TRBD1 matching over 7 bases. The CDR3 runs 15 residues. Unmatched junction bases numbered 8, after V lost 4 bases and J lost 2 bases. Germline assignment: CDR1 SGHAT and CDR2 FQNNGV. The CDR3 coding sequence is TGTGCCAGCAGCTCCAACAGGGGTAAGGCCTACGAGCAGTACTTC. Protein product: CASSSNRGKAYEQYF.